These T cell receptor beta chains were read from a single sample in a study of CD8+CD57+ T cells in acquired aplastic anemia. TCRdb re-called the reads with MiXCR, one entry per CDR3 protein. The sample lists some 200,000 distinct CDR3 sequences; roughly 50% were seen once. The sequencing input was sorted CD4+, CD8+, or CD8+CD57+ T cells (not recorded which) from PBMCs. These receptors were taken from a human donor with aplastic anemia. Each CDR3 is given with its conserved first and last residue.

V gene	J gene	CDR3 protein
TRBV20-1	TRBJ2-1	CSARPPEIAGYSYNEQFF
TRBV7-9	TRBJ2-1	CASSSSNVQFF
TRBV24-1	TRBJ2-3	CATSDPTGTDTQYF
TRBV19	TRBJ1-2	CASSTRTGGYGYTF
TRBV15	TRBJ1-5	CATSRDTNQPQHF
TRBV10-3	TRBJ2-2	CAISGTGVAGELFF
TRBV7-6	TRBJ2-5	CASSLQPRVSAQETQYF
TRBV6-1	TRBJ1-4	CASTRDRGDEKLFF
TRBV15	NA	CATGRQGSYEQYF
TRBV5-4	TRBJ2-3	CASSPAGGHRDTQYF
TRBV20-1	TRBJ2-2	CSARDGLAGGANTGELFF